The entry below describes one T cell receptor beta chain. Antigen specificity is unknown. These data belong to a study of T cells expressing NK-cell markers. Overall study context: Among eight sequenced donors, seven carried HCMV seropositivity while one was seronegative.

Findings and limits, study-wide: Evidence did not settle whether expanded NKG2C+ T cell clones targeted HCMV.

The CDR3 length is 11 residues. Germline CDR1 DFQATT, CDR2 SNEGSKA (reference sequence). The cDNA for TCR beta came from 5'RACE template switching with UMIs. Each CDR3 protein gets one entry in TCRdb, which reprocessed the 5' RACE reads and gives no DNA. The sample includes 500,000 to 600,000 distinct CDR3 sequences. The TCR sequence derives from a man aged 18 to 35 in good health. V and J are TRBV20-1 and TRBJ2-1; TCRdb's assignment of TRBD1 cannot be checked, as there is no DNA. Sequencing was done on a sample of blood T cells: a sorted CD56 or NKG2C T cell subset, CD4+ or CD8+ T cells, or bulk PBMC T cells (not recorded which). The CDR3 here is CSAPGWNEQFF.